These 29 T cell receptor beta chains were sequenced from one sample in a study of identical twins. From the 5' RACE reads, TCRdb called clonotypes with MiXCR, one entry per CDR3 protein. The profile shows approximately 150,000 distinct CDR3 sequences, under 4.5% of them singletons. Sequencing was done on a sample of memory T cells sorted from blood. These receptors were collected from a man aged 18 to 30 in good health.

The rearrangement joins TRBV11-3 to TRBJ2-3; D perhaps matches TRBD2 (6 bases). V lost 1 base, J lost 2 bases, and 13 bases lay in between. Germline assignment: CDR1 SGHNT and CDR2 YENEEA. The CDR3 runs to 16 residues. In nucleotides, the CDR3 is TGTGCCAGCAGCTTAGGTACTAGCCGAAACACAGATACGCAGTATTTT. Its protein product is CASSLGTSRNTDTQYF.

This clonotype was recorded at least ten times. The chain uses TRBV29-1 and TRBJ2-5; D is possibly TRBD1 or TRBD2 (6 bases each). Per germline, CDR1 SQVTM and CDR2 ANQGSEA. V lost 8 bases to trimming and J lost 2 bases, with 15 bases between them. The CDR3 loop spans 13 amino acids. The CDR3, as DNA: TGCAGCTCTAGGGGGGTCAGTCAAGAGACCCAGTACTTC. It translates to CSSRGVSQETQYF.

This clonotype was counted many times. V usage is TRBV20-1 and J usage is TRBJ2-7; no firm D call. The germline V gene has CDR1 DFQATT and CDR2 SNEGSKA (reference sequence). The CDR3 extends over 11 amino acids. V lost 3 bases and J lost 1, with 4 bases in between. CDR3 sequence (DNA): TGCAGTGCTAGGGATTCCTACGAGCAGTACTTC. This encodes CSARDSYEQYF.

This clonotype was detected ten times or more. The rearrangement joins TRBV4-2 to TRBJ2-3; unclear D gene. Deletions cut 4 bases from V and 2 bases from J, with 4 bases between. The CDR3 consists of 12 residues. Looked up from germline, CDR1 is LGHNA and CDR2 is YNFKEQ. CDR3 sequence (DNA): TGTGCCAGCAGCCCAGACACAGATACGCAGTATTTT. Encoded protein: CASSPDTDTQYF.

This clonotype was seen repeatedly, ten times or more. The chain recombines TRBV5-1 with TRBJ2-1, with D tentatively TRBD1 (5 bases). Germline V gene data show CDR1 as SGHRS and CDR2 as YFSETQ. The CDR3 consists of 12 residues. The V gene lost 0 bases and the J gene lost 7 bases, with 5 bases spanning the gap. The CDR3, as DNA: TGCGCCAGCAGCTTGGAGGGGAATGAGCAGTTCTTC. Translating it yields CASSLEGNEQFF.

The sample holds many counts of this clonotype. The chain employs TRBV6-1 and TRBJ2-3; 10 nucleotides match TRBD2. Germline V lookup: CDR1 MNHNS, CDR2 SASEGT. J was trimmed by 3 bases and V by 5 bases; bases with no gene match: 5. The CDR3 totals 15 residues. The CDR3 bases are TGTGCCAGCAGTACCGGGACTAGCGTAACAGATACGCAGTATTTT. Amino acid sequence: CASSTGTSVTDTQYF.

This clonotype was counted many times. The gene calls are TRBV12-3 or TRBV12-4 and TRBJ1-5, with D perhaps TRBD1 (6 bases). The V end lost 6 bases, the J end lost 3 bases, and 9 bases lay between the germline ends. This CDR3 is built from 13 residues. The CDR3 DNA sequence: TGTGCCAGCAGACAGGGCGACAATCAGCCCCAGCATTTT. Its translation: CASRQGDNQPQHF.

The rearrangement links TRBV6-1 to TRBJ2-7; D call uncertain. The CDR3 totals 13 residues. The V end was cut by 3 bases, the J end by 3 bases, with 9 bases between. CDR1 MNHNS and CDR2 SASEGT come from the germline V gene. The CDR3 here is CASSDPPYYEQYF. CDR3 sequence (DNA): TGTGCCAGCAGTGATCCCCCCTACTACGAGCAGTACTTC.

This clonotype has at least ten counts. V is TRBV7-2 and J is TRBJ1-3; possibly TRBD1 for D (5 bases). This CDR3 contains 15 residues. Per the germline V gene, CDR1 is SGHTA and CDR2 is FQGNSA. V lost 5 bases to trimming and J lost 0 bases, with 11 bases between them. The CDR3 DNA reads as TGTGCCAGCAGCCCCGCCGGGACCTCTGGAAACACCATATATTTT. This codes for CASSPAGTSGNTIYF.

In the case of this clonotype: Likely a read error: the CDR3 ends without its conserved phenylalanine or tryptophan. V usage is TRBV10-3 and J usage is TRBJ2-1; no definite D call. Germline CDR1 ENHRY, CDR2 SYGVKD. V shed 8 bases and J shed 5 bases, with 10 bases lying between them. The CDR3 consists of 12 residues. The CDR3 DNA follows: TGTGCCATCCAAGGCGGACACAATGAGCAGTTCTGC. Its translation: CAIQGGHNEQFC.

This clonotype was detected ten times or more. The genes are TRBV12-5 and TRBJ1-1; the D gene is possibly TRBD1 (6 bases). V gave up 6 bases and J gave up 5 bases, with 13 bases separating them. Germline V gene lookup returns CDR1 LGHNT and CDR2 FRNRAP. The CDR3 contains 13 residues. The CDR3 DNA is TGTGCTAGTGGGGAGATACAGGGAACTGAAGCTTTCTTT. This encodes CASGEIQGTEAFF. Full variable domain (rest looked up from reference TRBV12-5 and TRBJ1-1): DARVTQTPRHKVTEMGQEVTMRCQPILGHNTVFWYRQTMMQGLELLAYFRNRAPLDDSGMPKDRFSAEMPDATLATLKIQPSEPRDSAVYFCASGEIQGTEAFFGQGTRLTVV.

This clonotype was detected ten times or more. This CDR3 reads CASSPARLAITDTQYF. The CDR3 DNA follows: TGTGCCAGCAGCCCAGCTCGGCTAGCGATTACAGATACGCAGTATTTT. The V call is TRBV7-2, the J call TRBJ2-3, with a tentative D call TRBD2 (6 bases). V lost 5 bases to trimming and J lost 3 bases, with 18 bases between them. The CDR3 is 16 amino acids. Germline V gene sequence: CDR1 SGHTA, CDR2 FQGNSA. Together with reference TRBV7-2 and TRBJ2-3, the CDR3 gives the full variable domain: GAGVSQSPSNKVTEKGKDVELRCDPISGHTALYWYRQSLGQGLEFLIYFQGNSAPDKSGLPSDRFSAERTGGSVSTLTIQRTQQEDSAVYLCASSPARLAITDTQYFGPGTRLTVL.

The rearrangement uses TRBV9 and TRBJ1-4; a weak D match, TRBD1 (5 bases). The length of the CDR3 is 14 residues. Germline V gene data show CDR1 as SGDLS and CDR2 as YYNGEE. V gave up 3 bases and J gave up 8 bases, with 14 bases separating them. CDR3 sequence reads: CASSEPGPGEKLFF. The CDR3 DNA follows: TGTGCCAGCAGCGAACCAGGGCCGGGGGAAAAACTGTTTTTT. The whole variable domain, filled in from reference TRBV9 and TRBJ1-4, reads DSGVTQTPKHLITATGQRVTLRCSPRSGDLSVYWYQQSLDQGLQFLIQYYNGEERAKGNILERFSAQQFPDLHSELNLSSLELGDSALYFCASSEPGPGEKLFFGSGTQLSVL.

This clonotype was recorded at least ten times. The chain uses TRBV20-1 and TRBJ2-1, with 10 bases matching TRBD2. In germline, CDR1 is DFQATT, CDR2 SNEGSKA (reference sequence). J gave up 9 bases and V 2 bases, and 7 bases lay outside the gene matches. CDR3 size: 14 residues. CDR3 coding DNA: TGCAGTGCTAGAAGGAGCGGGAGGGCCGCTGAGCAGTTCTTC. It yields the protein CSARRSGRAAEQFF.

This clonotype came up many times. The V gene is TRBV19, the J gene TRBJ2-1, with a weak D call TRBD2 (5 bases). Germline values: CDR1 LNHDA, CDR2 SQIVND (reference sequence). This CDR3 is 13 amino acids long. V was trimmed by 5 bases and J by 4 bases, leaving 9 bases between them. The CDR3 loop is CASSPVAYNEQFF. The CDR3 bases are TGTGCCAGTAGTCCAGTAGCGTACAATGAGCAGTTCTTC.

This clonotype has a count of ten or more. V gene TRBV5-1 combines with J gene TRBJ2-3; 7 positions match TRBD2. The CDR3 runs to 16 residues. CDR1 is SGHRS and CDR2 is YFSETQ in the germline V gene. J gave up 2 bases and V 0 bases, and 6 bases lay outside the gene matches. CDR3 protein: CASSLGASGDTDTQYF. In nucleotides, the CDR3 is TGCGCCAGCAGCTTGGGCGCTAGCGGAGACACAGATACGCAGTATTTT.

This clonotype occurred many times. The rearrangement uses TRBV25-1 and TRBJ2-2, with 9 bases aligning to TRBD2. In germline, CDR1 is MGHDK, CDR2 SYGVNS. After removal of 2 bases from V and 8 bases from J, the junction contained 6 bases not matched to a gene. The CDR3 is 15 amino acids. The CDR3 loop reads CASSESLAGRGELFF. Written as DNA, the CDR3 is TGTGCCAGCAGTGAAAGTCTAGCGGGGCGAGGGGAGCTGTTTTTT.

This clonotype showed up many times. V is TRBV10-2 and J is TRBJ1-6; tentative D call: TRBD1 (6 bases). This CDR3 is built from 16 residues. Trimming took off 3 bases at V and 7 bases at J, with 16 bases between the two ends. Germline V CDR1 and CDR2: WSHSY, SAAADI. For the CDR3, the DNA is TGCGCCAGCAGTGACGGCTCCGGGACAAACAATTCACCCCTCCACTTT. Protein product: CASSDGSGTNNSPLHF.

This clonotype occurred a few times. The V gene is TRBV18, the J gene TRBJ2-1; 8 nucleotides align to TRBD2. The CDR3 runs to 17 residues. The V segment lost 5 bases and the J segment 4 bases; nucleotides outside the gene matches: 13. Germline loops: CDR1 KGHSH, CDR2 LQKENI. CDR3 bases: TGTGCCAGCTCATTACTCAAAGCGGGAGATTCGTACAATGAGCAGTTCTTC. It encodes CASSLLKAGDSYNEQFF.

There are many counts of this clonotype. V and J are TRBV20-1 and TRBJ2-3, with D unclear. The CDR3 loop spans 15 amino acids. V was clipped by 6 bases and J by 3 bases, with 19 bases between them. Per germline, CDR1 DFQATT and CDR2 SNEGSKA (reference sequence). The DNA of the CDR3 is TGCAGTGCGGTCCAAAGACACGATCCTACAGATACGCAGTATTTT. Encoded protein: CSAVQRHDPTDTQYF.

This clonotype was observed many times. The chain links TRBV28 to TRBJ2-1; 9 nucleotides align to TRBD1. The CDR3 is 16 amino acids. J gave up 4 bases and V 7 bases, and 11 bases lay outside the gene matches. Looked up from germline, CDR1 is MDHEN and CDR2 is SYDVKM. CDR3 bases: TGTGCCAGCACCCGGACAGGGGAATCGGTGTACAATGAGCAGTTCTTC. Protein: CASTRTGESVYNEQFF.

This clonotype was counted ten times or more. The rearrangement uses TRBV28 and TRBJ2-5; maybe TRBD2 (5 bases). Germline CDR1 and CDR2: MDHEN and SYDVKM. V shed 9 bases and J shed 0 bases, with 14 bases lying between them. The CDR3 is 14 residues long. This CDR3 reads CASRGPGDQETQYF. In DNA, the CDR3 is TGTGCCAGTCGAGGGCCCGGCGACCAAGAGACCCAGTACTTC. Filled out from reference TRBV28 and TRBJ2-5, the complete variable domain reads DVKVTQSSRYLVKRTGEKVFLECVQDMDHENMFWYRQDPGLGLRLIYFSYDVKMKEKGDIPEGYSVSREKKERFSLILESASTNQTSMYLCASRGPGDQETQYFGPGTRLLVL.

This clonotype showed up just a few times. The chain is built from TRBV28 and TRBJ1-4; no reliable D call. The CDR3 has 14 amino acids. The germline V gene encodes CDR1 MDHEN and CDR2 SYDVKM. V was clipped by 5 bases and J by 11 bases, with 18 bases between them. CDR3 amino acids: CASSEDASVPKLFF. Here the CDR3 DNA reads TGTGCCAGCAGTGAGGACGCTTCTGTACCTAAACTGTTTTTT.

This clonotype came up many times. The chain links TRBV10-3 to TRBJ2-7; tentative D call: TRBD1 (6 bases). Trimming cost V 6 bases and J 2 bases, with 11 bases left between them. Looked up from germline, CDR1 is ENHRY and CDR2 is SYGVKD. The CDR3 sequence is 13 residues long. CDR3 sequence reads: CAIRTGVAYEQYF. The CDR3 DNA reads TGTGCCATCAGGACAGGAGTTGCCTACGAGCAGTACTTC.

Many counts were recorded for this clonotype. J is TRBJ2-5 and V is TRBV19; TRBD1 might be the D (6 bases). Germline V gene sequence: CDR1 LNHDA, CDR2 SQIVND (reference sequence). The CDR3 length is 11 residues. Between the trimmed V and J ends, which lost 6 bases and 5 bases, there was a span of 7 bases. As DNA, the CDR3 is TGTGCCAGTAGGAGGGGGGAGACCCAGTACTTC. The encoded protein is CASRRGETQYF.

This clonotype was seen many times. The rearrangement links TRBV7-9 to TRBJ1-1, with unresolved D. Germline values: CDR1 SEHNR, CDR2 FQNEAQ (reference sequence). The V end was cut by 5 bases, the J end by 8 bases, with 12 bases between. The CDR3 consists of 12 residues. This CDR3 reads CASSPPREEAFF. In DNA, the CDR3 is TGTGCCAGCAGCCCCCCTAGGGAGGAAGCTTTCTTT. The whole variable domain, remainder taken from reference TRBV7-9 and TRBJ1-1, is DTGVSQNPRHKITKRGQNVTFRCDPISEHNRLYWYRQTLGQGPEFLTYFQNEAQLEKSRLLSDRFSAERPKGSFSTLEIQRTEQGDSAMYLCASSPPREEAFFGQGTRLTVV.

In this sample, this clonotype turned up many times. The chain recombines TRBV12-3 or TRBV12-4 with TRBJ1-5; D gene uncertain. This CDR3 comprises 12 residues. V was shortened by 2 bases and J by 4 bases, with 3 bases between the two germline ends. CDR3 DNA: TGTGCCAGCAGTTTAAATAATCAGCCCCAGCATTTT. It specifies CASSLNNQPQHF.

The rearrangement joins TRBV7-3 to TRBJ2-1; D uncertain. V shed 5 bases and J shed 11 bases, with 16 bases lying between them. The CDR3 consists of 13 residues. The germline CDR1 and CDR2 sequences are SGHTA and FQGTGA. The CDR3 sequence: CASSPMPRTQQFF. The CDR3 DNA follows: TGTGCCAGCAGCCCAATGCCCCGGACCCAGCAGTTCTTC.

At least ten counts were recorded for this clonotype. This chain uses TRBV24-1 with TRBJ2-1; 7 nucleotides agree with TRBD1. The CDR3 contains 16 residues. The germline CDR1 and CDR2 sequences are KGHDR and SFDVKD. The junction had 12 bases not matched to a gene; V was cut back by 7 bases and J by 4 bases. In nucleotides, the CDR3 is TGTGCCACCAGCCGCCCAGAGCAGGGGGAATACAATGAGCAGTTCTTC. This gives the protein CATSRPEQGEYNEQFF.